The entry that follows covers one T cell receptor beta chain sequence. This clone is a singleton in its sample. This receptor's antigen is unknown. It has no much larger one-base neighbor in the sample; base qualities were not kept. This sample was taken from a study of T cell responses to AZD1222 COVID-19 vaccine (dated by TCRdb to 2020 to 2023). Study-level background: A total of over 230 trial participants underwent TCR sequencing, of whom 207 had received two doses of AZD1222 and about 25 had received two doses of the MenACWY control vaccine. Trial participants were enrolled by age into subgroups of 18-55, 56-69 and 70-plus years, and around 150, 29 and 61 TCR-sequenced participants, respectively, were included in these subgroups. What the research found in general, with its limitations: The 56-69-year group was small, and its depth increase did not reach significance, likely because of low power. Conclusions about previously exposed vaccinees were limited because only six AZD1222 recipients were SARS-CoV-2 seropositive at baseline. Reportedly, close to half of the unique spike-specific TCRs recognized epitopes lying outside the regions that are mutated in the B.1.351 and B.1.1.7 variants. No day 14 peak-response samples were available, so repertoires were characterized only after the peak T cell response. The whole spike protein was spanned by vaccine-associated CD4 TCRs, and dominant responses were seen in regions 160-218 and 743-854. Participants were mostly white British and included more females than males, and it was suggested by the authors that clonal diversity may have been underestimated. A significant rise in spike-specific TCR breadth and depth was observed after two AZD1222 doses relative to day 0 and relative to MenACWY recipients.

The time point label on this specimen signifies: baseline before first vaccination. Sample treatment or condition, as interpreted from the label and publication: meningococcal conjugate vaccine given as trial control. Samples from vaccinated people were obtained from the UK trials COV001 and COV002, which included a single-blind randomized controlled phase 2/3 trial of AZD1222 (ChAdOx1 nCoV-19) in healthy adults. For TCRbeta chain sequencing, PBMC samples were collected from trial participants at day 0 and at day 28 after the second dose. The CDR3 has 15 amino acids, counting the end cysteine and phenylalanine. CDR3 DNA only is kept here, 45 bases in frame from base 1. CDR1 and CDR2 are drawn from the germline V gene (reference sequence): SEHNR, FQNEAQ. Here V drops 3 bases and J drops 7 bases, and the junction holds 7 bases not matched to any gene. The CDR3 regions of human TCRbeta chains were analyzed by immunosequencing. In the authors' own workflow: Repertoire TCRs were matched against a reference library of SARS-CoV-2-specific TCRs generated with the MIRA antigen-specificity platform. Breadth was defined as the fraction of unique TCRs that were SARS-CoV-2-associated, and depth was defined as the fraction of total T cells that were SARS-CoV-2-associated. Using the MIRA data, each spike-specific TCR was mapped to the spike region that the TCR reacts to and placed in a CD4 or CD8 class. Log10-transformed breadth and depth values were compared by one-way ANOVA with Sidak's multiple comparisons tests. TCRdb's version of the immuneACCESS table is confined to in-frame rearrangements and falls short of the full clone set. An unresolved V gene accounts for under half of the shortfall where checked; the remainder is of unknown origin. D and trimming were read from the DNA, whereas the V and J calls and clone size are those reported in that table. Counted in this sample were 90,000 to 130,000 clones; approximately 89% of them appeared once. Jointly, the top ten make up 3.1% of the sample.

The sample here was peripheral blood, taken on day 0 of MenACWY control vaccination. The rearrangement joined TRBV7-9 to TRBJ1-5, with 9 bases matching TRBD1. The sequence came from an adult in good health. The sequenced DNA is TGTGCCAGCAGCTTGGGGGACAGGGCCAGCCAGCCCCAGCATTTT. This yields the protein CASSLGDRASQPQHF.